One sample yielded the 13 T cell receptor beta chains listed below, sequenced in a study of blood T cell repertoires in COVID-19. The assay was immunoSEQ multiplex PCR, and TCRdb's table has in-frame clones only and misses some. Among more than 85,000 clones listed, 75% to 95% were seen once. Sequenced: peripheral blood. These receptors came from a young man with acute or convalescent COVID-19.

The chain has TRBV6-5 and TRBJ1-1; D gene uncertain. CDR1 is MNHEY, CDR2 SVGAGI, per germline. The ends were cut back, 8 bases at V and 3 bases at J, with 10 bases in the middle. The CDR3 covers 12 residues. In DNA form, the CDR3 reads TGTGCCAGCGGCCACCTCGACACTGAAGCTTTCTTT. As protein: CASGHLDTEAFF.

The CDR3 sequence: CATSDSNRDEQYF. The CDR3 bases are TGTGCCACCAGTGATTCCAACAGGGACGAGCAGTACTTC. This chain connects TRBV24-1 to TRBJ2-7; tentatively, D is TRBD1 (6 bases). The germline V gene encodes CDR1 KGHDR and CDR2 SFDVKD. This CDR3 comprises 13 residues. Trimming stripped 2 bases from V and 5 bases from J, with 9 bases between.

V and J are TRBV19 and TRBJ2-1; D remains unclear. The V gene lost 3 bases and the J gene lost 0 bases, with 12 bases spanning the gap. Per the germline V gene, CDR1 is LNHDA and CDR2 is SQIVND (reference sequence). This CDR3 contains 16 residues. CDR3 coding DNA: TGTGCCAGTAGTATTCGAACCATGAGCTCCTACAATGAGCAGTTCTTC. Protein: CASSIRTMSSYNEQFF.

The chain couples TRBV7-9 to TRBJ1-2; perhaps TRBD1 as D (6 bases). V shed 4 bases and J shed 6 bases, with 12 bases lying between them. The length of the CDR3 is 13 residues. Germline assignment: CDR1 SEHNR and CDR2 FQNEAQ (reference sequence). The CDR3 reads CASSWGQRDGYTF. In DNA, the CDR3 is TGTGCCAGCAGCTGGGGACAACGAGATGGCTACACCTTC. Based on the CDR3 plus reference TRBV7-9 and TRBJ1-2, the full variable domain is DTGVSQNPRHKITKRGQNVTFRCDPISEHNRLYWYRQTLGQGPEFLTYFQNEAQLEKSRLLSDRFSAERPKGSFSTLEIQRTEQGDSAMYLCASSWGQRDGYTFGSGTRLTVV.

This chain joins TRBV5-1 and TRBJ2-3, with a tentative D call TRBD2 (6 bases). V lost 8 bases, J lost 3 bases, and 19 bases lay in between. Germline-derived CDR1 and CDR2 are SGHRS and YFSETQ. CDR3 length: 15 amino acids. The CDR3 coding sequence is TGCGCCAGTCTCCTCGGGGGTGGCGGGACAGATACGCAGTATTTT. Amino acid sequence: CASLLGGGGTDTQYF.

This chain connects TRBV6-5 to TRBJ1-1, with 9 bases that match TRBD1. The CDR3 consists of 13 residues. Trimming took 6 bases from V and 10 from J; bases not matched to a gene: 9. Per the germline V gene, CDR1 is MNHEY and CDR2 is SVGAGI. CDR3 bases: TGTGCCAGCAGGATGCCGGGACAGGGTGGAGCTTTCTTT. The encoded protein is CASRMPGQGGAFF.

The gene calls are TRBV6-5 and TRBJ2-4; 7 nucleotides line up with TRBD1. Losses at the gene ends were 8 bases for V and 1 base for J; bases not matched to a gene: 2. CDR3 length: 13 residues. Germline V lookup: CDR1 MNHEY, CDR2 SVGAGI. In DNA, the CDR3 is TGTGCCAGCTTGGACAGGGCCAAAAACATTCAGTACTTC. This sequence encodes CASLDRAKNIQYF.

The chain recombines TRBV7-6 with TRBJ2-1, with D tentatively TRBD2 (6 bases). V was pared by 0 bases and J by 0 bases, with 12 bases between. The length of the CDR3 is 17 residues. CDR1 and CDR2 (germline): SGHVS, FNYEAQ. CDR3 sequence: CASSLAGGGSSYNEQFF. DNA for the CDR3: TGTGCCAGCAGCTTAGCGGGCGGAGGGAGCTCCTACAATGAGCAGTTCTTC.

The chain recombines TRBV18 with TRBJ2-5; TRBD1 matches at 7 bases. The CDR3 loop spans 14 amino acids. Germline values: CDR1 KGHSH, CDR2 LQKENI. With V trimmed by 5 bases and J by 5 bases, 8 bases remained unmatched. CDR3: CASSKDRVGETQYF. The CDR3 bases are TGTGCCAGCTCAAAAGACAGGGTAGGGGAGACCCAGTACTTC.

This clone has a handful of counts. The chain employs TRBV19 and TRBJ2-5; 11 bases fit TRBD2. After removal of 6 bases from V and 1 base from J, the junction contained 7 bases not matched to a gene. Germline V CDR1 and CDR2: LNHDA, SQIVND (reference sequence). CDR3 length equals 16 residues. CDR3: CASSLRLAGLQETQYF. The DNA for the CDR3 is TGTGCCAGTAGCCTACGACTAGCGGGGCTCCAAGAGACCCAGTACTTC.

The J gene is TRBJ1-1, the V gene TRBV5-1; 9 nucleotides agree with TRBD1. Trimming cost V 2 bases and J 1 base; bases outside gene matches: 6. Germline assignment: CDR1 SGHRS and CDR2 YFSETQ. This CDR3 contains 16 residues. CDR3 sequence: CASSFSPTGGNTEAFF. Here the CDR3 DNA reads TGCGCCAGCAGCTTTTCCCCGACAGGGGGGAACACTGAAGCTTTCTTT.

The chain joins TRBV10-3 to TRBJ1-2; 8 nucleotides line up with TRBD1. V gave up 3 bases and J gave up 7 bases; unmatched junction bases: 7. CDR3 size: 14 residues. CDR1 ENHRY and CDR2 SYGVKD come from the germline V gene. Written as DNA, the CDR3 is TGTGCCATCAGTGACCCCGGACAGGGATCTGGCTACACCTTC. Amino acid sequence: CAISDPGQGSGYTF.

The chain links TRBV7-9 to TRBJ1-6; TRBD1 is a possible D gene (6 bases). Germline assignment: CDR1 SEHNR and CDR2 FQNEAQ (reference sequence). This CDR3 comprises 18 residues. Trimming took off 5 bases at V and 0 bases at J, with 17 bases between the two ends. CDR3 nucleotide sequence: TGTGCCAGCAGCGCCCAACAGGGCTTTAGCTCCTATAATTCACCCCTCCACTTT. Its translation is CASSAQQGFSSYNSPLHF.